This TCR beta chain is from a study of STAT5B mutations in CD4+ large granular lymphocyte leukemia. Comments on this clone: Its target is not known.

CDR3 size: 15 residues. The V gene end was trimmed by 8 bases and the J gene end by 2 bases; junction bases not matched to a gene: 9. Per the germline V gene, CDR1 is MNHNS and CDR2 is SASEGT. Clones were sequenced by immunoSEQ multiplex PCR, and TCRdb holds only the in-frame ones, with some missing. The sample records about 40,000 clones, 84% being singletons. Study outcomes and limitations: The CD4+ versus CD8+ T-LGLL clonality difference may reflect limited sample size. No patients shared main leukemic clonotypes, though less than 30% appeared at low frequency elsewhere.

V gene TRBV6-1 combines with J gene TRBJ2-3; 8 nucleotides line up with TRBD2. Sequences were obtained from CD4+ T cells from blood buffy coats. This clonotype was sampled from a human donor in good health. The CDR3 loop reads CASSGAGVITDTQYF. The DNA of the CDR3 is TGTGCCAGCTCCGGAGCGGGAGTTATCACAGATACGCAGTATTTT.